What follows are 22 T cell receptor beta chains derived from one specimen sequenced in a study of cytomegalovirus exposure and HLA in healthy donors. Produced via immunoSEQ multiplex PCR; TCRdb's table is partial and in-frame only. This sample has 65,000 or so clones, with approximately 94% found just once. The sequenced sample consisted of PBMCs. The receptors shown here come from a man between 18 and 29 years old in good health and CMV-seropositive.

V gene TRBV5-1 combines with J gene TRBJ1-3; D gene unclear. The CDR3 consists of 15 residues. The V gene's germline CDR1 is SGHRS and CDR2 YFSETQ. Deletions cut 4 bases from V and 4 bases from J, with 15 bases between. For the CDR3, the DNA is TGCGCCAGCAGCCTGACATATTTGACGGGAAACACCATATATTTT. Its translation is CASSLTYLTGNTIYF.

This chain uses TRBV11-1 with TRBJ2-3; 11 nucleotides align to TRBD1. Germline loops: CDR1 SGHAT, CDR2 FQDESV (reference sequence). Germline trimming cut 5 bases from V and 6 bases from J; bases unmatched to any gene: 4. This CDR3 comprises 14 residues. The CDR3 spells CASSRDRGIDTQYF. In DNA form, the CDR3 reads TGTGCCAGCAGCCGGGACAGGGGGATTGATACGCAGTATTTT.

The V gene is TRBV11-1, the J gene TRBJ1-2; 9 bases are shared with TRBD1. CDR1 and CDR2 (germline): SGHAT, FQDESV (reference sequence). There are 16 residues in the CDR3. V was clipped by 4 bases and J by 5 bases; unmatched bases: 11. The CDR3 is CASSSPVGTGRYGYTF. CDR3 nucleotide sequence: TGTGCCAGCAGCTCCCCGGTTGGGACAGGGAGGTATGGCTACACCTTC.

For the CDR3, the DNA is TGTGCCAGCTCACCACCTGTCGCTAGCGGGACCGTAAATCTCTACGAGCAGTACTTC. It yields the protein CASSPPVASGTVNLYEQYF. J is TRBJ2-7 and V is TRBV18; 9 bases fit TRBD2. V shed 0 bases, J shed 3 bases, and the junction held 15 bases outside the gene matches. The CDR3 sequence is 19 residues long. CDR1 and CDR2 (germline): KGHSH, LQKENI.

This sequence joins TRBV18 and TRBJ1-2; the D is unclear. CDR1 is KGHSH and CDR2 is LQKENI in the germline V gene. The CDR3 loop spans 13 amino acids. The V end was cut by 3 bases, the J end by 5 bases, with 10 bases between. The chain's CDR3 is CASSPVQSYGYTF. As DNA, the CDR3 is TGTGCCAGCTCACCGGTTCAGTCTTATGGCTACACCTTC. Full variable domain (remainder filled in from reference TRBV18 and TRBJ1-2): NAGVMQNPRHLVRRRGQEARLRCSPMKGHSHVYWYRQLPEEGLKFMVYLQKENIIDESGMPKERFSAEFPKEGPSILRIQQVVRGDSAAYFCASSPVQSYGYTFGSGTRLTVV.

The chain recombines TRBV6-1 with TRBJ1-3, with D unclear. The length of the CDR3 is 15 residues. Per germline, CDR1 MNHNS and CDR2 SASEGT. The V end was cut by 5 bases, the J end by 0 bases, with 11 bases between. The CDR3 sequence: CASSLIVNSGNTIYF. CDR3 DNA sequence: TGTGCCAGCAGTTTAATAGTTAACTCTGGAAACACCATATATTTT.

This CDR3 is CASSQATKEAFF. For the CDR3, the DNA is TGTGCCAGCAGCCAAGCCACTAAAGAAGCTTTCTTT. The chain links TRBV4-2 to TRBJ1-1, with D uncertain. V shed 1 base and J shed 8 bases, with 8 bases lying between them. The CDR3 spans 12 residues. The germline V gene encodes CDR1 LGHNA and CDR2 YNFKEQ.

V is TRBV11-2 and J is TRBJ2-6; D ambiguous. This CDR3 has 15 amino acids. Germline V gives CDR1 SGHAT, CDR2 FQNNGV. V shed 3 bases and J shed 0 bases, with 6 bases lying between them. The CDR3 sequence: CASSLSRSGANVLTF. CDR3 in DNA: TGTGCCAGCAGCTTGAGTCGCTCTGGGGCCAACGTCCTGACTTTC.

This rearrangement joins TRBV2 to TRBJ2-5, with TRBD2 as a possible D gene (5 bases). V lost 8 bases and J 5 bases, leaving 15 bases between the germline ends. The CDR3 extends over 13 amino acids. CDR1 is SNHLY, CDR2 FYNNEI, per germline. CDR3 region: CASLFEGPETQYF. In nucleotides, the CDR3 is TGTGCCAGCTTGTTTGAGGGCCCGGAGACCCAGTACTTC.

The genes are TRBV4-1 and TRBJ2-1; 8 nucleotides agree with TRBD2. The V gene end was trimmed by 2 bases and the J gene end by 5 bases; junction bases not matched to a gene: 5. This CDR3 spans 15 amino acids. Germline CDR1 and CDR2: MGHRA and YSYEKL. For the CDR3, the DNA is TGCGCCAGCAGCCAACTGGGACTAGGAAACAATGAGCAGTTCTTC. Its protein product is CASSQLGLGNNEQFF.

CDR3: CASKAPGQRYEQYF. Here the CDR3 DNA reads TGTGCCAGTAAGGCACCGGGACAGCGCTACGAGCAGTACTTC. The V and J genes are TRBV19 and TRBJ2-7; TRBD1 matches at 7 bases. The CDR3 runs to 14 residues. After removal of 7 bases from V and 3 bases from J, the junction contained 9 bases not matched to a gene. Germline V gene lookup returns CDR1 LNHDA and CDR2 SQIVND (reference sequence).

The rearrangement links TRBV4-1 to TRBJ1-1, with 10 bases identical to TRBD1. This CDR3 has 17 residues. The J segment lost 5 bases and the V segment lost 4 bases, leaving 13 bases of the junction unmatched. Germline loops: CDR1 MGHRA, CDR2 YSYEKL. CDR3 residues: CASSLKSGQGSETEAFF. The CDR3 coding sequence is TGCGCCAGCAGCCTCAAGTCGGGACAGGGGAGTGAAACTGAAGCTTTCTTT.

In DNA, the CDR3 is TGTGCCAGCAGCGTAGCTTTTCCAGCGGGGTCGCTTAGCAATCAGCCCCAGCATTTT. Protein: CASSVAFPAGSLSNQPQHF. The chain is built from TRBV9 and TRBJ1-5; D gene ambiguous. Germline V CDR1 and CDR2: SGDLS, YYNGEE. This CDR3 contains 19 residues. The V end lost 0 bases, the J end lost 0 bases, and 19 bases lay between the germline ends.

The chain employs TRBV30 and TRBJ1-4; a weak D match, TRBD1 (6 bases). The CDR3 loop spans 14 amino acids. Per germline, CDR1 GTSNPN and CDR2 SVGIG (reference sequence). Trimming removed 4 bases at V and 7 bases at J, with 16 bases between. CDR3: CAWKVGRGIEKLFF. The CDR3 bases are TGTGCCTGGAAGGTTGGCAGGGGAATTGAAAAACTGTTTTTT.

The rearrangement uses TRBV6-1 and TRBJ1-5; TRBD1 agrees at 8 bases. With V trimmed by 5 bases and J by 2 bases, 2 bases remained unmatched. The germline V gene has CDR1 MNHNS and CDR2 SASEGT. This CDR3 has 14 amino acids. Here the CDR3 DNA reads TGTGCCAGCAGTTCGACAGGGGGCAATCAGCCCCAGCATTTT. Protein product: CASSSTGGNQPQHF.

The rearrangement uses TRBV5-1 and TRBJ2-3; maybe TRBD2 (5 bases). The CDR3 totals 18 residues. CDR1 is SGHRS, CDR2 YFSETQ, per germline. The ends were cut back, 0 bases at V and 2 bases at J, with 19 bases in the middle. CDR3 protein: CASSLAVSSERLTDTQYF. The CDR3 coding sequence is TGCGCCAGCAGCTTGGCCGTTTCTTCGGAGCGGCTCACAGATACGCAGTATTTT.

This chain joins TRBV6-5 and TRBJ1-3, with 9 bases lining up with TRBD1. Unmatched junction bases numbered 7, after V lost 6 bases and J lost 4 bases. Germline V CDR1 and CDR2: MNHEY, SVGAGI. CDR3 length equals 15 residues. CDR3 sequence: CASRDPGQGGNTIYF. The CDR3 region has the DNA TGTGCCAGCAGAGACCCGGGACAGGGAGGAAACACCATATATTTT.

The chain links TRBV19 to TRBJ1-5; weak D call: TRBD1 (5 bases). V was pared by 6 bases and J by 1 base, with 16 bases between. CDR3 length equals 16 residues. CDR1 and CDR2 from the germline V gene are LNHDA and SQIVND (reference sequence). The CDR3 reads CASRHEVGGSNQPQHF. The CDR3 DNA reads TGTGCCAGTAGACACGAGGTCGGGGGAAGCAATCAGCCCCAGCATTTT.

The chain carries TRBV5-1 and TRBJ2-7, with a tentative D call TRBD1 (6 bases). V shed 0 bases and J shed 4 bases, with 14 bases lying between them. Germline loops: CDR1 SGHRS, CDR2 YFSETQ. The CDR3 has 15 amino acids. For the CDR3, the DNA is TGCGCCAGCAGCTTGGAATGGGCAGGGGCTTACGAGCAGTACTTC. It specifies CASSLEWAGAYEQYF.

The count of this clone is one. The chain couples TRBV28 to TRBJ2-3, with D maybe TRBD2 (6 bases). CDR3 length: 15 residues. Germline CDR1 MDHEN, CDR2 SYDVKM. V was pared by 7 bases and J by 2 bases, with 16 bases between. CDR3 nucleotides: TGTGCCAGCACGGGGGAGACCCTACTCACAGATACGCAGTATTTT. It translates to CASTGETLLTDTQYF.

This clone was seen once. The chain carries TRBV4-2 and TRBJ2-3; 9 bases match TRBD1. Per the germline V gene, CDR1 is LGHNA and CDR2 is YNFKEQ. Losses at the gene ends were 6 bases for V and 5 bases for J; bases not matched to a gene: 12. The CDR3 consists of 16 residues. CDR3 bases: TGTGCCAGCAGACGAAGTCCGGGACAGGGTGGAGATACGCAGTATTTT. This encodes CASRRSPGQGGDTQYF.

CDR3 region: CASSLAGNEQYF. As DNA, the CDR3 is TGTGCCAGCAGCCTAGCGGGGAACGAGCAGTACTTC. The chain couples TRBV6-6 to TRBJ2-7; 9 nucleotides match TRBD2. This CDR3 contains 12 residues. J lost 5 bases, V lost 6 bases, and 2 bases had no gene match. Germline CDR1 reads MNHNY; CDR2 reads SVGAGI (reference sequence).